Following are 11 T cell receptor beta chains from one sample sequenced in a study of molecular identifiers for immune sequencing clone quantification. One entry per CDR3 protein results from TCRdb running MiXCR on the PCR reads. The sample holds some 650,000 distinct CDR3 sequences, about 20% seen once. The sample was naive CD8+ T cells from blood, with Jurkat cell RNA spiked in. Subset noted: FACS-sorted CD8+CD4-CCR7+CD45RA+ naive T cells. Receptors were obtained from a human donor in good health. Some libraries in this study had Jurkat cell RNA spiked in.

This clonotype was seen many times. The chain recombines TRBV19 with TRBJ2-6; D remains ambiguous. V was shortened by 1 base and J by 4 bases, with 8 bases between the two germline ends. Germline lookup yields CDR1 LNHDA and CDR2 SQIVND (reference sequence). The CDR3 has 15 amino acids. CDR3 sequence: CASSIVSAGANVLTF. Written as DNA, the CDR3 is TGTGCCAGTAGTATAGTTTCTGCGGGGGCCAACGTCCTGACTTTC.

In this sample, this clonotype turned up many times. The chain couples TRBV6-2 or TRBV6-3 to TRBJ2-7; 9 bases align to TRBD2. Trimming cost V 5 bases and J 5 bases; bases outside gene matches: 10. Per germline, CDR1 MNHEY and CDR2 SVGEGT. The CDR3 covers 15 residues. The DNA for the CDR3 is TGTGCCAGCAGTAGGGGACTAGCTGCGCCCGACGAGCAGTACTTC. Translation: CASSRGLAAPDEQYF.

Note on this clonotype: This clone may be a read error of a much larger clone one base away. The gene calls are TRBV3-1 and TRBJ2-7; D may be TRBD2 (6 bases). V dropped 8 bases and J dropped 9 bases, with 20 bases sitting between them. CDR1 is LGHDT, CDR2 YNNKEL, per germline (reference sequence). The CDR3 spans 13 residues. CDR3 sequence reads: CASAGGVAAAQYF. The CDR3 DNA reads TGTGCCAGCGCCGGAGGGGTTGCAGCCGCGCAGTACTTC.

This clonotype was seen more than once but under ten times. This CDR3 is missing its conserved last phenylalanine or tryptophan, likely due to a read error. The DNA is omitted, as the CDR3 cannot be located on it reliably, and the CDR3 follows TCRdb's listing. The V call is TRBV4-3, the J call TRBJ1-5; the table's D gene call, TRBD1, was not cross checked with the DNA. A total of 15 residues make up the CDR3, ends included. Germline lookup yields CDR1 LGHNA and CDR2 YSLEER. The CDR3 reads CASSQDRGSNQPQRY.

The CDR3 DNA is TGTGCCAGCAGCCAAGACTTCGGACTAGCGGGAGGGAGCAATGGGAATGAGCAGTTCTTC. It specifies CASSQDFGLAGGSNGNEQFF. The chain joins TRBV4-2 to TRBJ2-1; TRBD2 matches 15 bases. Germline V CDR1 and CDR2: LGHNA, YNFKEQ. The V segment lost 0 bases and the J segment 7 bases; nucleotides outside the gene matches: 13. The CDR3 covers 20 residues.

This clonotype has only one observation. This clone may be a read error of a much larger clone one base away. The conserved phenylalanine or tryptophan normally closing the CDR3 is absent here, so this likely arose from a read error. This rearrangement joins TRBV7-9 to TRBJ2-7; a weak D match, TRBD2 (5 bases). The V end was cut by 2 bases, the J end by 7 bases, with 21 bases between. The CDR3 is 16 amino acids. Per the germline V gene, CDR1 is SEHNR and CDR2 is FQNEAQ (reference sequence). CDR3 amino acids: CASSLYFGVPGGEQYL. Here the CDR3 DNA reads TGTGCCAGCAGCTTATATTTTGGTGTACCCGGCGGGGAGCAGTACCTC.

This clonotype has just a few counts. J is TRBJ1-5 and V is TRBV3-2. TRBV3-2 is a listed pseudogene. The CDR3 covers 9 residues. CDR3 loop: CAADQPQHF. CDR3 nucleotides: TGTGCTGCCGATCAGCCCCAGCATTTT.

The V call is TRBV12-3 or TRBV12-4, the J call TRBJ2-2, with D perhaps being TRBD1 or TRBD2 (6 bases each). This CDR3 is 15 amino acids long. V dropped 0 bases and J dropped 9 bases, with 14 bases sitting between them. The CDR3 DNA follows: TGTGCCAGCAGTTTAGCGGCGAGGCGGGACAGGGAGCTGTTTTTT. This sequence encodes CASSLAARRDRELFF.

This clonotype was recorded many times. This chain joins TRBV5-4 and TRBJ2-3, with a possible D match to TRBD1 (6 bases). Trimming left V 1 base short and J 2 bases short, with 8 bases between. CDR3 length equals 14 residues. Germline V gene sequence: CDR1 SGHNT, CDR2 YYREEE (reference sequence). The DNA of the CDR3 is TGTGCCAGCAGCTTGAGGGACAACACAGATACGCAGTATTTT. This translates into CASSLRDNTDTQYF.

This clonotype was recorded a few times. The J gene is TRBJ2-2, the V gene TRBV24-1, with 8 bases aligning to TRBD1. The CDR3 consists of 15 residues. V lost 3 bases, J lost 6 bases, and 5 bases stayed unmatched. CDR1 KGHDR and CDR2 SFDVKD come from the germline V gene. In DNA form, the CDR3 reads TGTGCCACCAGTGATCCCCAGGGGGCGGCCGGGGAGCTGTTTTTT. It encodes CATSDPQGAAGELFF.

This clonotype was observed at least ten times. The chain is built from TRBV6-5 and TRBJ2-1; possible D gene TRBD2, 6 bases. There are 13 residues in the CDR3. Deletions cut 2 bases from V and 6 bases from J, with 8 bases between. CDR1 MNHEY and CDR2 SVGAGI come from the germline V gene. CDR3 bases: TGTGCCAGCAGTTACGGGGGAGGCAATGAGCAGTTCTTC. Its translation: CASSYGGGNEQFF.